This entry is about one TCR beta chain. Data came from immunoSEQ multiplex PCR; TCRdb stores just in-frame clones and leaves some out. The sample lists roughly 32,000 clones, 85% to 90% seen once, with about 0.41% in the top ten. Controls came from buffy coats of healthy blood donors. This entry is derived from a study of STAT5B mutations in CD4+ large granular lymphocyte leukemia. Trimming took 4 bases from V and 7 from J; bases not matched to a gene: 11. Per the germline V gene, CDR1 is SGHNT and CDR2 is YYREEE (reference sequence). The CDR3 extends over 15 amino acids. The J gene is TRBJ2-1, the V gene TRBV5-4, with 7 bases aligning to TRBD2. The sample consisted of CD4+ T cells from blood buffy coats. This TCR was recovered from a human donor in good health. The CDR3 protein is CASSPRLGEGNEQFF. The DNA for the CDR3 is TGTGCCAGCAGCCCCCGGCTTGGGGAGGGGAATGAGCAGTTCTTC.